A selection of T cell receptor beta chains follows, all from one sample in a study of CD8 T cells in Susac syndrome. MiXCR, applied by TCRdb to the immunoSEQ multiplex PCR reads, yields one record per CDR3 protein. The table shows about 120,000 distinct CDR3 sequences, with just under 95% occurring only once. The sequenced material came from CD8+ T cells from PBMCs. The receptors were gathered from a human donor in good health. CDR3s include the opening cysteine and the closing phenylalanine or tryptophan. The D gene is left open where the match is weak. Clone sizes are given selectively: once, few, many, or a class where the clone is expanded.

>.|TRBV3-1|TRBJ2-1|.
TGTGCCAGCAGCCAAAAGGCTAGCAATGAGCAGTTCTTC
CASSQKASNEQFF
>.|TRBV29-1|TRBJ1-2|TRBD1
TGCAGCGTAACGCGCAGGGGGAGGAACTATGGCTACACCTTC
CSVTRRGRNYGYTF
>.|TRBV7-9|TRBJ2-5|.
TGTGCCAGCAGCTTAGAGTTGAGGGAGACCCAGTACTTC
CASSLELRETQYF
>.|TRBV3-1|TRBJ2-2|.
TGTGCCAGCAGGCAAACTGGAAAAGGGGGGCCGGGCACCGGGGAGCTGTTTTTT
CASRQTGKGGPGTGELFF
>.|TRBV19|TRBJ1-1|.
TGTGCCAGTCGGGCGGGGGCGGGCACTGAAGCTTTCTTT
CASRAGAGTEAFF
>once|TRBV9|TRBJ2-7|TRBD2
TGTGCCAGCAGCGAGGCGGCTAGCGGGGGAGTTGGGGAGCAGTACTTC
CASSEAASGGVGEQYF
>.|TRBV19|TRBJ1-2|.
TGTGCCAGTGCGTCACGATATGGCTACACCTTC
CASASRYGYTF
>.|TRBV6-5|TRBJ1-1|.
TGTGCCAGCTCTACGGAGACTGAAGCTTTCTTT
CASSTETEAFF
>.|TRBV11-1|TRBJ1-4|.
TGTGCCAGCAGCCCTCGAGGAGAAAAACTGTTTTTT
CASSPRGEKLFF
>.|TRBV11-2|TRBJ2-5|TRBD1
TGTGCCAGCAGCCCATCTATGAGGGGGCGTGAGACCCAGTACTTC
CASSPSMRGRETQYF
>.|TRBV20-1|TRBJ1-2|.
TGCAGTGCCCAAGACCCGGGACGGGAACCCTTTAACTATGGCTACACCTTC
CSAQDPGREPFNYGYTF
>.|TRBV19|TRBJ2-4|TRBD2
TGTGCCAGTAGTAATTCTGCCGGGGGGTTAGCCAAAAACATTCAGTACTTC
CASSNSAGGLAKNIQYF
>.|TRBV6-1|TRBJ2-7|TRBD1
TGTGCCAGCAACGGACAGGACTACGAGCAGTACTTC
CASNGQDYEQYF
>.|TRBV14|TRBJ1-6|.
TGTGCCAGCAGCCTGACGGACTCGAATAATTCACCCCTCCACTTT
CASSLTDSNNSPLHF
>.|TRBV5-1|TRBJ2-1|.
TGCGCCAGCAGTCGTCAGGGGTACAATGAGCAGTTCTTC
CASSRQGYNEQFF
>.|TRBV20-1|TRBJ2-5|.
TGCAGTGCTTCCCGCTCCATCGGACAGCCAACTATGGGCCTCCAAGAGACCCAGTACTTC
CSASRSIGQPTMGLQETQYF
>.|TRBV7-3|TRBJ1-2|TRBD1
TGTGCCAGCAGCCCCACCGCCGGACAGGTTAACGGTCATGGCTACACCTTC
CASSPTAGQVNGHGYTF
>.|TRBV3-1|TRBJ1-2|.
TGTGCCAGCAGCCAGAAGGGGCCCGGCTACACCTTC
CASSQKGPGYTF
>once|TRBV10-3|TRBJ2-5|.
TGTGCCATCAGTGAGAGGGGGTTGGAGACCCAGTACTTC
CAISERGLETQYF
>.|TRBV5-5|TRBJ2-7|TRBD1
TGTGCCAGCAGCCGTATCCTTGACAGGGATGGTTTTTCCTACGAGCAGTACTTC
CASSRILDRDGFSYEQYF
>.|TRBV6-2/TRBV6-3|TRBJ2-7|TRBD1
TGTGCCAGCAGGACCGGACAGGGGACCTACGAGCAGTACTTC
CASRTGQGTYEQYF
>.|TRBV5-6|TRBJ2-1|.
TGTGCCAGCGAGGTCAGGAACAATGAGCAGTTCTTC
CASEVRNNEQFF
>.|TRBV10-3|TRBJ2-1|TRBD2
TGTGCCATCAAGACCGCGGCGGGAGGATCCTACAATGAGCAGTTCTTC
CAIKTAAGGSYNEQFF
>.|TRBV18|TRBJ2-7|TRBD1
TGTGCCAGCTCGGACAGGGTCTACGAGCAGTACTTC
CASSDRVYEQYF
>few|TRBV6-5|TRBJ1-1|TRBD1
TGTGCCAGCAGTTATAGGACAGGGAACACTGAAGCTTTCTTT
CASSYRTGNTEAFF
>once|TRBV30|TRBJ2-7|.
TGTGCCTGGGGGGAGGCGAGACAGTACTACGAGCAGTACTTC
CAWGEARQYYEQYF
>.|TRBV18|TRBJ1-1|.
TGTGCCAGCTCTCATTCCCGGGGACAATTGAACACTGAAGCTTTCTTT
CASSHSRGQLNTEAFF
>.|TRBV5-4|TRBJ2-7|TRBD1
TGTGCCAGCAGCTTCCGGGACAGGACCTTTCACGAGCAGTACTTC
CASSFRDRTFHEQYF
>.|TRBV27|TRBJ1-2|TRBD1
TGTGCCAGCAGCCATGGGGCAGGGGGCGCGAGGGACTATGGCTACACCTTC
CASSHGAGGARDYGYTF
>.|TRBV12-3/TRBV12-4|TRBJ2-7|.
TGTGCCAGCAGCTCCCCCCACAGATCCTACGAGCAGTACTTC
CASSSPHRSYEQYF
>.|TRBV7-2|TRBJ2-3|.
TGTGCCAGCAACGGAGGGACAGCAATCACAGATACGCAGTATTTT
CASNGGTAITDTQYF
>.|TRBV12-3/TRBV12-4|TRBJ2-2|TRBD2
TGTGCCAGCCGGCCGGCTAGCGGGAGGGCCTCGGGCGGGGAGCTGTTTTTT
CASRPASGRASGGELFF
>.|TRBV2|TRBJ2-1|TRBD2
TGTGCCAGCAGTGAAGGTATAGGTCTAGCGGGGTTCAATGAGCAGTTCTTC
CASSEGIGLAGFNEQFF
>.|TRBV29-1|TRBJ2-7|TRBD1
TGCAGCGTTGGGACAGGGGGCGACTACGAGCAGTACTTC
CSVGTGGDYEQYF
>.|TRBV7-9|TRBJ2-7|TRBD1
TGTGCCAGCAGCTCAACAGGGGTCTCCTACGAGCAGTACTTC
CASSSTGVSYEQYF
>once|TRBV7-2|TRBJ2-1|.
TGTGCCAGCAGTCCGACTCTCGATATTTCCTACAATGAGCAGTTCTTC
CASSPTLDISYNEQFF
>few|TRBV6-5|TRBJ2-7|.
TGTGCCAGCAGTTTCAGAGGGGAGGACTACGAGCAGTACTTC
CASSFRGEDYEQYF
>.|TRBV7-8|TRBJ1-5|.
TGTGCCAGCAGCTTAGCGGTAGGGGGAAGCAGCAATCAGCCCCAGCATTTT
CASSLAVGGSSNQPQHF
>once|TRBV12-3/TRBV12-4|TRBJ2-5|.
TGTGCCAGCAGCGACACCCAACGGCCAGGGGAGACCCAGTACTTC
CASSDTQRPGETQYF
>.|TRBV29-1|TRBJ1-3|.
TGCAGCGCCCTATCATCCGACTCTGGAAACACCATATATTTT
CSALSSDSGNTIYF
>.|TRBV7-3|TRBJ1-6|TRBD1
TGTGCCAGCAGCACCGGACAGGCTTATAATTCACCCCTCCACTTT
CASSTGQAYNSPLHF
>.|TRBV6-2/TRBV6-3|TRBJ1-5|TRBD1
TGTGCCAGCAGTACCTTGGACAGGGTCCGAGGACAGCCCCAGCATTTT
CASSTLDRVRGQPQHF
>.|TRBV19|TRBJ2-2|.
TGTGCCAGTAGTCCGGCCGGGGAGCTGTTTTTT
CASSPAGELFF
>.|TRBV9|TRBJ2-3|.
TGTGCCAGCAGCGTGCGAGGTTCCACAGATACGCAGTATTTT
CASSVRGSTDTQYF
>once|TRBV20-1|TRBJ2-7|TRBD1
TGCAGTGCTCATGGACAGGGGACTTCCTACGAGCAGTACTTC
CSAHGQGTSYEQYF
>.|TRBV18|TRBJ2-7|.
TGTGCCAGCTCACCACCCGATCCGCTCGAGCAGTACTTC
CASSPPDPLEQYF
>.|TRBV3-1|TRBJ1-2|.
TGTGCCAGCAGCCGGGCGAGACTGGATGGTGGCTACACCTTC
CASSRARLDGGYTF
>.|TRBV2|TRBJ2-2|TRBD2
TGTGCCAGCAGTGCACTAGCGGAAAACACCGGGAAGCTGTTTTTT
CASSALAENTGKLFF
>.|TRBV3-1|TRBJ2-1|TRBD2
TGTGCCAGCACCACTAGAGCGGGGGGTATAAATGAGCAGTTCTTC
CASTTRAGGINEQFF
>.|TRBV11-2|TRBJ2-2|TRBD1
TGTGCCAGCAGCCAAAAACCAGGGACAGGGGGCTCCGGGAGGACATGGGAGCTGTTTTTT
CASSQKPGTGGSGRTWELFF
>.|TRBV6-2/TRBV6-3|TRBJ1-5|.
TGTGCCAGCAGTTATTTTGCCCAGCCCCAGCATTTT
CASSYFAQPQHF
>.|TRBV12-3/TRBV12-4|TRBJ1-1|.
TGTGCCAGCAGCCGCGCGGCGGGGAGGACTGAAGCTTTCTTT
CASSRAAGRTEAFF
>.|TRBV4-3|TRBJ2-5|.
TGCGCCAGCAGCCAAGGCGTGGATATCGGGACCCAGTACTTC
CASSQGVDIGTQYF
>.|TRBV20-1|TRBJ2-7|.
TGCAGTGCTAGAGATTACAGGGCCTCGGGGGAGCAGTACTTC
CSARDYRASGEQYF
>.|TRBV6-2/TRBV6-3|TRBJ1-2|.
TGTGCCAGCAGTCCTCTCGATGGCTACACCTTC
CASSPLDGYTF
>.|TRBV7-8|TRBJ2-7|TRBD2
TGTGCCAGCAGCTTACAAAGCGGGGGGGCTTTCTACGAGCAGTACTTC
CASSLQSGGAFYEQYF
>.|TRBV5-4|TRBJ2-1|TRBD2
TGTGCCAGCAGCCCTTTAGCGGGAGATTACAATGAGCAGTTCTTC
CASSPLAGDYNEQFF
>once|TRBV20-1|TRBJ1-5|.
TGCAGTGCTCCATCCGACAGCCAAGATCAGCCCCAGCATTTT
CSAPSDSQDQPQHF
>.|TRBV9|TRBJ2-7|.
TGTGCCAGCAGCGTAGCTGTGTCCTACGAGCAGTACTTC
CASSVAVSYEQYF